The rows below give T cell receptor beta chains drawn from one sample of a study of blood T cell repertoires in COVID-19. The method was immunoSEQ multiplex PCR; TCRdb's version includes in-frame clones alone and lacks a portion of them. The sample holds roughly 250,000 clones; 90% to 95% are singletons and the top ten take 0.95% to 1.5%. Sequencing was performed on PBMCs or T cells enriched from blood (not recorded which). Receptors originate from a human donor in a cohort exposed to, infected with or recovered from COVID-19 (not recorded which). The donor label of this sample is uncertain. CDR3s include the opening cysteine and the closing phenylalanine or tryptophan. The D gene is left open where the match is weak. Expanded clones get a size class; other rows say once, few or many, or leave the size out.

>TRBJ2-5|TRBV3-1/TRBV3-2|NA|TRBD2
CASSQGAGGAETQYF
TGTGCCAGCAGCCAAGGAGCGGGGGGAGCAGAGACCCAGTACTTC
>TRBJ1-3|TRBV30|NA|NA
CAWTDGGNTIYF
TGTGCCTGGACCGACGGGGGAAACACCATATATTTT
>TRBJ1-2|TRBV29-1|NA|NA
CSVGIIGAGAYGYTF
TGCAGCGTTGGCATCATAGGGGCAGGGGCCTATGGCTACACCTTC
>TRBJ2-3|TRBV19|NA|TRBD2
CASRTSGADTQYF
TGTGCCAGTAGGACTAGCGGGGCAGATACGCAGTATTTT
>TRBJ1-4|TRBV23-1|NA|TRBD1
CASRGTGEATNEKLFF
TGCGCCAGCCGAGGGACAGGGGAGGCTACTAATGAAAAACTGTTTTTT
>TRBJ2-3|TRBV9|NA|NA
CASTRSGLVNTDTQYF
TGTGCCAGCACCCGTAGTGGTTTAGTTAATACAGATACGCAGTATTTT
>TRBJ2-7|TRBV2|NA|NA
CASTGVGGSTYEQYF
TGTGCCAGCACGGGGGTCGGCGGTTCGACCTACGAGCAGTACTTC
>TRBJ2-7|TRBV5-1|NA|TRBD1
CASRDRGFSYEQYF
TGCGCCAGCAGGGACAGGGGGTTCTCCTACGAGCAGTACTTC
>TRBJ1-3|TRBV19|NA|NA
CASSEHATGFTGNTIYF
TGTGCCAGTAGTGAGCACGCCACAGGGTTCACTGGAAACACCATATATTTT
>TRBJ2-5|TRBV7-9|NA|NA
CASSLKGRETQYF
TGTGCCAGCAGCTTAAAGGGGAGGGAGACCCAGTACTTC
>TRBJ1-1|TRBV7-2|NA|NA
CASSFTAWNTEAFF
TGTGCCAGCAGCTTCACTGCGTGGAACACTGAAGCTTTCTTT
>TRBJ1-1|TRBV7-2|NA|NA
CASSLVGGDSEAFF
TGTGCCAGCAGCTTAGTTGGTGGTGACTCTGAAGCTTTCTTT
>TRBJ2-2|TRBV3-1/TRBV3-2|NA|NA
CASSQGTGLGNTGELFF
TGTGCCAGCAGCCAAGGGACGGGGTTAGGGAACACCGGGGAGCTGTTTTTT
>TRBJ2-1|TRBV19|NA|TRBD2
CASSMWGTTPGQFF
TGTGCCAGTAGTATGTGGGGGACTACCCCTGGGCAGTTCTTC
>TRBJ2-1|TRBV2|NA|NA
CASSGRQLVSYNEQFF
TGTGCCAGCAGTGGCCGACAGTTAGTATCCTACAATGAGCAGTTCTTC
>TRBJ2-2|TRBV4-2|NA|TRBD2
CASSQDLIAGGLGNTGELFF
TGTGCCAGCAGCCAAGATTTAATAGCGGGGGGGCTGGGGAACACCGGGGAGCTGTTTTTT
>TRBJ2-5|TRBV7-9|NA|NA
CASSYPDSMQETQYF
TGTGCCAGCAGCTACCCGGACAGTATGCAAGAGACCCAGTACTTC
>TRBJ1-2|TRBV9|NA|TRBD1
CASSLAGQGNGYTF
TGTGCCAGCAGCTTAGCGGGACAGGGAAACGGCTACACCTTC
>TRBJ2-3|TRBV24-1|NA|NA
CATSDAQGKGSDTQYF
TGTGCCACCAGTGATGCTCAGGGTAAGGGTTCAGATACGCAGTATTTT
>TRBJ2-5|TRBV11-2|few|NA
CASSLITVETQYF
TGTGCCAGCAGCTTAATTACGGTGGAGACCCAGTACTTC
>TRBJ2-5|TRBV2|NA|NA
CASLGQGGETQYF
TGTGCGTCGCTAGGACAGGGAGGGGAGACCCAGTACTTC
>TRBJ1-1|TRBV7-9|NA|NA
CASTPRSRPTEAFF
TGTGCCAGCACCCCTAGAAGTAGACCCACTGAAGCTTTCTTT
>TRBJ2-3|TRBV19|NA|NA
CASSLLPGTSTDTQYF
TGTGCCAGTAGTCTCCTTCCGGGGACTAGCACAGATACGCAGTATTTT
>TRBJ1-6|TRBV27|NA|NA
CASSLMTGGNSPLHF
TGTGCCAGCAGTTTAATGACAGGAGGAAATTCACCCCTCCACTTT
>TRBJ2-7|TRBV29-1|NA|NA
CSVVSVYTNEQYF
TGCAGCGTTGTAAGTGTTTATACTAACGAGCAGTACTTC
>TRBJ1-5|TRBV18|few|NA
CASSPDSVDQPQHF
TGTGCCAGCTCACCAGACAGCGTGGATCAGCCCCAGCATTTT
>TRBJ1-6|TRBV15|NA|NA
CATSSFTGLHGSPLHF
TGTGCCACCAGCAGCTTTACGGGACTTCATGGATCACCCCTCCACTTT
>TRBJ2-2|TRBV6-5|NA|NA
CASSYPGTGELFF
TGTGCCAGCAGTTACCCCGGGACCGGGGAGCTGTTTTTT
>TRBJ1-3|TRBV7-6|NA|NA
CASSSPLDRSGNTIYF
TGTGCCAGCAGCTCCCCTCTAGACAGGTCTGGAAACACCATATATTTT
>TRBJ2-3|TRBV2|NA|TRBD2
CASSEGNGGADTQYF
TGTGCCAGCAGTGAAGGCAACGGGGGGGCAGATACGCAGTATTTT
>TRBJ2-3|TRBV18|NA|NA
CASSPPGGGGTDTQYF
TGTGCCAGCTCACCACCGGGAGGGGGAGGCACAGATACGCAGTATTTT
>TRBJ1-2|TRBV7-8|NA|TRBD1
CASSARQGGALYGYTF
TGTGCCAGCAGCGCACGACAGGGGGGCGCACTCTATGGCTACACCTTC
>TRBJ2-7|TRBV7-2|NA|TRBD2
CASRPATSGGPYEQYF
TGTGCCAGCAGACCGGCGACTAGCGGGGGCCCATACGAGCAGTACTTC
>TRBJ2-1|TRBV7-9|NA|NA
CASSLTVYEQFF
TGTGCCAGCAGCTTAACGGTGTATGAGCAGTTCTTC
>TRBJ2-2|TRBV9|NA|NA
CASSVISNTGELFF
TGTGCCAGCAGCGTTATTTCGAACACCGGGGAGCTGTTTTTT
>TRBJ1-2|TRBV7-9|NA|TRBD1
CASSSRTGLVHGYTF
TGTGCCAGCAGCTCTCGGACAGGGCTCGTCCATGGCTACACCTTC
>TRBJ2-3|TRBV10-2|NA|TRBD2
CASRLAESTDTQYF
TGCGCCAGCAGGCTAGCGGAATCCACAGATACGCAGTATTTT
>TRBJ2-2|TRBV7-3|once|TRBD1
CASTPSPGQFTGELFF
TGTGCCAGCACCCCATCACCGGGACAGTTCACCGGGGAGCTGTTTTTT
>TRBJ2-7|TRBV7-8|NA|TRBD1
CASIRQGTYEQYF
TGTGCCAGCATTCGACAGGGGACCTACGAGCAGTACTTC
>TRBJ2-1|TRBV2|once|TRBD1
CASGDSSYNEQFF
TGTGCCAGTGGGGACAGCTCCTACAATGAGCAGTTCTTC
>TRBJ2-2|TRBV11-2|few|TRBD2
CASSLWTSGGGGELFF
TGTGCCAGCAGCTTATGGACTAGCGGGGGAGGCGGGGAGCTGTTTTTT
>TRBJ1-1|TRBV28|NA|NA
CASRGDREAFF
TGTGCCAGCAGGGGAGACAGGGAAGCTTTCTTT
>TRBJ2-2|TRBV24-1|NA|NA
CATSDLTGEAGELFF
TGTGCCACCAGTGATTTGACAGGGGAGGCCGGGGAGCTGTTTTTT
>TRBJ2-7|TRBV27|NA|NA
CASSGGHEQYF
TGTGCCAGCAGTGGGGGCCACGAGCAGTACTTC
>TRBJ1-5|TRBV25-1|NA|NA
CASSELPGVGTQHF
TGTGCCAGCAGTGAGCTGCCAGGGGTAGGGACCCAGCATTTT
>TRBJ2-1|TRBV9|few|TRBD2
CASSVGYPGTIYNEQFF
TGTGCCAGCAGCGTAGGTTATCCCGGGACTATCTACAATGAGCAGTTCTTC
>TRBJ2-5|TRBV6-2/TRBV6-3|NA|NA
CASSYSRGTSHETQYF
TGTGCCAGCAGTTATTCAAGGGGGACATCGCATGAGACCCAGTACTTC
>TRBJ2-7|TRBV19|NA|NA
CASSIWGDEQYF
TGTGCCAGTAGTATATGGGGGGACGAGCAGTACTTC
>TRBJ1-1|TRBV7-8|NA|NA
CASSMGRNTEAFF
TGTGCCAGCAGCATGGGGCGGAACACTGAAGCTTTCTTT
>TRBJ1-2|TRBV6-5|NA|NA
CASHYLGAALDGYTF
TGTGCCAGCCACTACTTGGGGGCGGCGCTAGATGGCTACACCTTC